Detailed here is one T cell receptor (beta chain). Original analysis: Reference gene primer amplification gave nucleated cell count estimates. The table came from immunoSEQ multiplex PCR; TCRdb's copy has only in-frame clones and leaves some out. Clone size and the V and J calls come from that table; the DNA yielded D and trimming. The data hold some 120,000 clones, with approximately 84% observed a single time. In germline, CDR1 is SNHLY, CDR2 FYNNEI. V was trimmed by 5 bases and J by 3 bases, leaving 8 bases between them. The CDR3 has 12 residues. This sample was taken from a study of blood T cell repertoires in COVID-19. Across the study: Samples of COVID-19 (acute and convalescent) were obtained from the United States, Italy and Spain. PBMCs, B-cell-depleted T cells, or T cells were the source of the cDNA or gDNA that made up the material.

The receptor was isolated from a man between 35 and 55 years old with acute or convalescent COVID-19. The chain couples TRBV2 to TRBJ2-7; D may be TRBD2 (5 bases). The sequenced material came from peripheral blood. This CDR3 reads CASSREGYEQYF. CDR3 in DNA: TGTGCCAGCAGTCGAGAGGGCTACGAGCAGTACTTC.